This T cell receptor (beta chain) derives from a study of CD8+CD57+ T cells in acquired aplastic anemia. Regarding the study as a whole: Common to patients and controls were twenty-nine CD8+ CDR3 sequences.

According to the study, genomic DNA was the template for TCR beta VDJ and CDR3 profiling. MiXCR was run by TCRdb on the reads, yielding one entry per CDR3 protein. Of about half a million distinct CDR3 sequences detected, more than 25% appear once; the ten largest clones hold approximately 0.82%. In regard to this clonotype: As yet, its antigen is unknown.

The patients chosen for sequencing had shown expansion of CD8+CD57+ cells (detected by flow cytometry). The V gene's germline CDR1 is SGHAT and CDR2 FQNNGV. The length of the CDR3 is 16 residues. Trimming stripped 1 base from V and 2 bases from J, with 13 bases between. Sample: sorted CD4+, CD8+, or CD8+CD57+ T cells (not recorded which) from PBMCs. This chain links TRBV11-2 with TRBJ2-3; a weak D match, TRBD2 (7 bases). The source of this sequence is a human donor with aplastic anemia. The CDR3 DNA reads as TGTGCCAGCAGCTTAGGGGGGGGCGGTGTCACAGATACGCAGTATTTT. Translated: CASSLGGGGVTDTQYF.